The clone carrying this T cell receptor beta chain was observed a single time. As yet, its antigen is unknown. No infections or other immune events were documented during collection. The sample originates from a study of identifying expanded T cells in peripheral blood. Trimming took off 5 bases at V and 0 bases at J, with 13 bases between the two ends. The CDR3 has 15 amino acids. Germline CDR1 is SGHAT and CDR2 is FQNNGV. Whole-study results and caveats: Differentially abundant clones: about 1.2 between replicates, 16.4 at around 14 days, approximately 18 at four. Approximately two-week clone count variance significantly increased as total template count grew.

The method was immunoSEQ multiplex PCR; TCRdb's version includes in-frame clones alone and lacks a portion of them. The sample shows about 90,000 clones, 75% to 90% of them seen only once. The receptor was isolated from a person aged 18 to 75 in good health. This chain links TRBV11-2 with TRBJ2-5; D is undetermined. Sequenced sample: blood. The CDR3 sequence: CASSRLLSNQETQYF. The CDR3 region has the DNA TGTGCCAGCAGCCGACTGCTATCAAACCAAGAGACCCAGTACTTC. The whole variable domain, remainder taken from reference TRBV11-2 and TRBJ2-5, is EAGVAQSPRYKIIEKRQSVAFWCNPISGHATLYWYQQILGQGPKLLIQFQNNGVVDDSQLPKDRFSAERLKGVDSTLKIQPAKLEDSAVYLCASSRLLSNQETQYFGPGTRLLVL.